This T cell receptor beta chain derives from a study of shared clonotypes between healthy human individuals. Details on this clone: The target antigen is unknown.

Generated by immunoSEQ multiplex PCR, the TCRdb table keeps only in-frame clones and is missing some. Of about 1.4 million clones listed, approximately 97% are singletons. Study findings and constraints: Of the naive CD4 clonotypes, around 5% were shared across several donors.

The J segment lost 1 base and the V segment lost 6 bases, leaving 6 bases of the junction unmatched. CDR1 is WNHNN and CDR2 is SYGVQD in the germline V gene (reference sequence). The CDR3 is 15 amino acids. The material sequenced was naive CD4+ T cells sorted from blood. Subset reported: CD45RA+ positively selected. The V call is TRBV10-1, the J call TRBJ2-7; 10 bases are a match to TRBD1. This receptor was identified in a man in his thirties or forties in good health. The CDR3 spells CASRTRDRGSYEQYF. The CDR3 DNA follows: TGCGCCAGCAGGACAAGGGACAGGGGTTCCTACGAGCAGTACTTC.